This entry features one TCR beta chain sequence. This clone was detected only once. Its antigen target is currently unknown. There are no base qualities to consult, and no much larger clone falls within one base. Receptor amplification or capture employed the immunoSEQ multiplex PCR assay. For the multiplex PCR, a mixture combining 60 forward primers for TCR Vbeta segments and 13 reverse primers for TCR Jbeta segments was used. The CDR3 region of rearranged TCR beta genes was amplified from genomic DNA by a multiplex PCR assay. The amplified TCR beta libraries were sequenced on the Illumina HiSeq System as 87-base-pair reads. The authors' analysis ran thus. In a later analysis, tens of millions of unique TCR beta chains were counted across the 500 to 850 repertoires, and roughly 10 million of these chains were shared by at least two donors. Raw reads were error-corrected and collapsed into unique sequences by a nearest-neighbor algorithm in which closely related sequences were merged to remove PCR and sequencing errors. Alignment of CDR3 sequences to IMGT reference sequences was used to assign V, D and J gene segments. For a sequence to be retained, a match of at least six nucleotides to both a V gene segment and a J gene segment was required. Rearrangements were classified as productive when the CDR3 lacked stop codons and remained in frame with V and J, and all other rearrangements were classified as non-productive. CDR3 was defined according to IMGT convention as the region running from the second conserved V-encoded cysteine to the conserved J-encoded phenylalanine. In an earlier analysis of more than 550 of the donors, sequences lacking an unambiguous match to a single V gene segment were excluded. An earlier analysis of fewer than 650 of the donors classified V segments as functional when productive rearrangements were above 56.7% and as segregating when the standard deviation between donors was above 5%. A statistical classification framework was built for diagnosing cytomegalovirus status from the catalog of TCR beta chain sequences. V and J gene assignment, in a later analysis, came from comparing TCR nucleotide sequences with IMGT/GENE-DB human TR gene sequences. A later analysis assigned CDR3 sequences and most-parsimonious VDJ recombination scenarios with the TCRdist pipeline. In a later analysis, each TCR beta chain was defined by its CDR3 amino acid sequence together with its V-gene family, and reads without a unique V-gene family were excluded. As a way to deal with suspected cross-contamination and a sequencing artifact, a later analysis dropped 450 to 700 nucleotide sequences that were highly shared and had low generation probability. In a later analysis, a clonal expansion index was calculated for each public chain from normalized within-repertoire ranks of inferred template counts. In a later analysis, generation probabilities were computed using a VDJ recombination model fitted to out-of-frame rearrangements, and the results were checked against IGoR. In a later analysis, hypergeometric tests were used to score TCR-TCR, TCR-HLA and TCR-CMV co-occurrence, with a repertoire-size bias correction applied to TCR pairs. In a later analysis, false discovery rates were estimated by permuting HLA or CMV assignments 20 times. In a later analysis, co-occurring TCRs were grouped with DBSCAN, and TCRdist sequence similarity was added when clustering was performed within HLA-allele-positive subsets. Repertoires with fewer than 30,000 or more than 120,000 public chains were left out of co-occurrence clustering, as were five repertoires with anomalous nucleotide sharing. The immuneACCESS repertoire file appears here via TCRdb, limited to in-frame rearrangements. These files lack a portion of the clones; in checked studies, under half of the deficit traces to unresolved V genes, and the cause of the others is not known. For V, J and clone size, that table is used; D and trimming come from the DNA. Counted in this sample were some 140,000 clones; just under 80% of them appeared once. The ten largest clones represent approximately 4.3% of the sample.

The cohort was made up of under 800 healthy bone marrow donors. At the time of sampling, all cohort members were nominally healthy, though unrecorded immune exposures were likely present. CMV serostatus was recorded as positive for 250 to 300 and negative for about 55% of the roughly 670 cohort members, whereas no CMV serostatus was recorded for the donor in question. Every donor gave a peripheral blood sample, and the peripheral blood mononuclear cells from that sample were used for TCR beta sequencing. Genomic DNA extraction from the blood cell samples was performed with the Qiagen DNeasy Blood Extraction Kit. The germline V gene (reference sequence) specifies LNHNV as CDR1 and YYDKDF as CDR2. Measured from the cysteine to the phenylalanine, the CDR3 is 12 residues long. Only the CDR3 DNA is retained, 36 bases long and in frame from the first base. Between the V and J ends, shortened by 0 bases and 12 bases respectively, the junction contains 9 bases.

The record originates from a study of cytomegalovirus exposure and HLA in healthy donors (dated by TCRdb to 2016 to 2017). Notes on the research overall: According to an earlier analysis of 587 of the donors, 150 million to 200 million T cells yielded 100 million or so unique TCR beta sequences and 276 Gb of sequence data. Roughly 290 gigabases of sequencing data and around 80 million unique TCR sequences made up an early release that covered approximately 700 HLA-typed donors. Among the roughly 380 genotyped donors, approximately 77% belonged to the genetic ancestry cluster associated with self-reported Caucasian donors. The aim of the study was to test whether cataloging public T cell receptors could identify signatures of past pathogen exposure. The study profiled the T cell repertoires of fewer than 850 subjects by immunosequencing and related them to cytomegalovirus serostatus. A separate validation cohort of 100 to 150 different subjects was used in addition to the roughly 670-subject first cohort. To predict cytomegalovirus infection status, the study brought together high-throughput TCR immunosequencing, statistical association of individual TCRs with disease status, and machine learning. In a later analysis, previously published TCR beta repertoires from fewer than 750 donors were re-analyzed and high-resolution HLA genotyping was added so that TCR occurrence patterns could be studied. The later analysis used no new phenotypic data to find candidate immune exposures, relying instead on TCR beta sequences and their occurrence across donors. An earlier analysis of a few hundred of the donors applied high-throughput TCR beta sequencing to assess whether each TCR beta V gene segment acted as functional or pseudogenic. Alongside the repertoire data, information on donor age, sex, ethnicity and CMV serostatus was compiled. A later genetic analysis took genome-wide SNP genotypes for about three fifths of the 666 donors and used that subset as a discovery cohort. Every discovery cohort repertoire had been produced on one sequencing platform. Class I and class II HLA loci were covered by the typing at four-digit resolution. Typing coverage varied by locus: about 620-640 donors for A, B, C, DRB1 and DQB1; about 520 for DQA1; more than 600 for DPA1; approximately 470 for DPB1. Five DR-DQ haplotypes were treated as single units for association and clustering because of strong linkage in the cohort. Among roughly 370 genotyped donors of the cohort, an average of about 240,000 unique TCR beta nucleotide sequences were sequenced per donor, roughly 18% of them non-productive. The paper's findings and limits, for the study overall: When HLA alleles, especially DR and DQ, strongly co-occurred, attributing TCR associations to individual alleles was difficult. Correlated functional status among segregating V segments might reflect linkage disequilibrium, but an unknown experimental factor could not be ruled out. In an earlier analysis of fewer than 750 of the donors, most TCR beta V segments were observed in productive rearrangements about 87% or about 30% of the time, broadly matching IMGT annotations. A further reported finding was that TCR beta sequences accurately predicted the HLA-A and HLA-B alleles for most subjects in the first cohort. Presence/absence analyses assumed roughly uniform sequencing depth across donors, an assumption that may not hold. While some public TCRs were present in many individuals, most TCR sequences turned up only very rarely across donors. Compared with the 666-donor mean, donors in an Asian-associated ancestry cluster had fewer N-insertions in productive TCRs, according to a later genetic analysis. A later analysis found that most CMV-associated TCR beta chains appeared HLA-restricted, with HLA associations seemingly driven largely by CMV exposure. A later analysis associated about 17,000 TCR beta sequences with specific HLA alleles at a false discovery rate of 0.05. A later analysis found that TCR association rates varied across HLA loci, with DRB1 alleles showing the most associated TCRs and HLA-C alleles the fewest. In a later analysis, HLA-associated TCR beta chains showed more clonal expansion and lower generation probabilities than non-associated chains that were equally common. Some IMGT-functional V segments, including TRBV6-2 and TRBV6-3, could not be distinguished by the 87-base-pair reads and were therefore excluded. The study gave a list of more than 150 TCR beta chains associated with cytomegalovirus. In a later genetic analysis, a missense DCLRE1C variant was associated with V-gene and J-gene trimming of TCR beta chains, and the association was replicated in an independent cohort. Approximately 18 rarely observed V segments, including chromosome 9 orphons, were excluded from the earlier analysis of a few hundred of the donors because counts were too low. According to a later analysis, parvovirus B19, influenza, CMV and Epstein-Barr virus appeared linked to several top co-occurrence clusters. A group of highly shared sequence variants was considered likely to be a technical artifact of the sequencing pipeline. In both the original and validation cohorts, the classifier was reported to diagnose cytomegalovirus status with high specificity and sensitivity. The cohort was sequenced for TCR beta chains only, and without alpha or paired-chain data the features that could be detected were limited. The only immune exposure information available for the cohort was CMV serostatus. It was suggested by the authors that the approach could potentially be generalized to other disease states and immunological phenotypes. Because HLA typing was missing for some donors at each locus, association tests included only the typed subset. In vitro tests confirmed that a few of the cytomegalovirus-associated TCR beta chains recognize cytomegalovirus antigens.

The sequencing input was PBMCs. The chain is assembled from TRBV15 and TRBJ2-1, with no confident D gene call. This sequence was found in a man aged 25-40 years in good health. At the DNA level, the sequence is TGTGCCACCAGCAGAGATTTAGATTTGCAGTTCTTC. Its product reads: CATSRDLDLQFF.